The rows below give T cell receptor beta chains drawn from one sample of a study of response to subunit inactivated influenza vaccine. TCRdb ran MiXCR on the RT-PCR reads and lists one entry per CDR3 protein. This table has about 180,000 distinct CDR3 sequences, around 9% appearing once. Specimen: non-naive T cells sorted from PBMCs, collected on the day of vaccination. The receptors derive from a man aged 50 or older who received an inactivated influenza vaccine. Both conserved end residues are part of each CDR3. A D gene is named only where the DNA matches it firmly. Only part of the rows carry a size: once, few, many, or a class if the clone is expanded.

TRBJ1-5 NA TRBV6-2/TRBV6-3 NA TGTGCCAGCAGCTCAAGACTGAGCTATAGCAATCAGCCCCAGCATTTT CASSSRLSYSNQPQHF
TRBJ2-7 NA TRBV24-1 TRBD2 TGTGCCACCAGTGTCGCTAGCGGGGGTTCGGAGCAGTACTTC CATSVASGGSEQYF
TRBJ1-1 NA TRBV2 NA TGTGCCAGCATACCCCAGGGAGGGAGGACTGAAGCTTTCTTT CASIPQGGRTEAFF
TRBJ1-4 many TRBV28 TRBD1 TGTGCCAGCAGTTCCACCGGGACAGGCCTCTCCCCCTTTAATGAAAAACTGTTTTTT CASSSTGTGLSPFNEKLFF
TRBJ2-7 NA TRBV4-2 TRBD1 TGTGCCAGCAGCCAAGATATAGGGGGACAGGGCTCCTACGAGCAGTACTTC CASSQDIGGQGSYEQYF
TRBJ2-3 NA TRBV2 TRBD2 TGTGCCAGCAGAGAACGACTAGCGGCCAGCACAGATACGCAGTATTTT CASRERLAASTDTQYF
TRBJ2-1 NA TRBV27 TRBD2 TGTGCCAGTTCGGGACTAGCGGGGGGATACACCTACAATGAGCAGTTCTTC CASSGLAGGYTYNEQFF
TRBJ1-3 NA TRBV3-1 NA TGTGCCAGCAGCCGGGGCATTCCGGGCTCTGGAAACACCATATATTTT CASSRGIPGSGNTIYF
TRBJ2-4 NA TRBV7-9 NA TGTGCCAGCAGCAATGACAGGACCAAAAACATTCAGTACTTC CASSNDRTKNIQYF
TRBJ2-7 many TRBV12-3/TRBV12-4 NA TGTGCCAGCAGTTTGCTCGGGGGGTACTTC CASSLLGGYF
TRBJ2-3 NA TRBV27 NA TGTGCCAGCAGTTTAAGGGGGACCCCAACAGATACGCAGTATTTT CASSLRGTPTDTQYF
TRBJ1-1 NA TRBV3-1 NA TGTGTCAGCAGCCAAGTTCCTGGGAACACTGAAGCTTTCTTT CVSSQVPGNTEAFF
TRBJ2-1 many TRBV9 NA TGTGCCAGCAGCTCTGGCACTAGCATCTACAATGAGCAGTTCTTC CASSSGTSIYNEQFF
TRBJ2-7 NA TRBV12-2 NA TGTGCAAGTCGCTCCCCTGGACTGAACTACGAGCAGTACTTC CASRSPGLNYEQYF
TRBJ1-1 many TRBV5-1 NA TGCGCCAGCAGCTTGGCCGGGACTCTGTCTGAAGCTTTCTTT CASSLAGTLSEAFF
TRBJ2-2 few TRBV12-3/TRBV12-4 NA TGTGCCAGCAGTCCCAATGGCAGATCGAACACCGGGGAGCTGTTTTTT CASSPNGRSNTGELFF
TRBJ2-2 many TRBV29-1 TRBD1 TGCAGCGTCGACAGGGGCAACACCGGGGAGCTGTTTTTT CSVDRGNTGELFF
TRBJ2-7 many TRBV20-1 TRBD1 TGCAGTGCTCCCGGACAGGGTGGGGACGAGCAGTACTTC CSAPGQGGDEQYF
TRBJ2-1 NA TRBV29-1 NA TGCAGCGTTGGAGGAGCCAGCTCCTACAATGAGCAGTTCTTC CSVGGASSYNEQFF
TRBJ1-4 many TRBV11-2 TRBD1 TGTGCCAGCAGCTTAGATATCATGAGACAGGGGCTAGAAAAACTGTTTTTT CASSLDIMRQGLEKLFF
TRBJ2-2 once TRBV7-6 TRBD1 TGTGCCAGCAGCTTACGTTACCCGGCCGGGACAGGGGGTAACACCGGGGAGCTGTTTTTT CASSLRYPAGTGGNTGELFF
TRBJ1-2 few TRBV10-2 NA TGCGCCAGCAGTGAGGACAGGTTTTTCTCTAACTATGGCTACACCTTC CASSEDRFFSNYGYTF
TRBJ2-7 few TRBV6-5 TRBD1 TGTGCCAGCAGTTTCGACAGGGGAGCCTACGAGCAGTACTTC CASSFDRGAYEQYF
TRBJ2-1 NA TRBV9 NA TGTGCCAGCAGCGTAGGCCCGGTTGGGCAGGGTAGCGGCAATGAGCAGTTCTTC CASSVGPVGQGSGNEQFF
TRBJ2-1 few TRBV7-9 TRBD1 TGTGCCAGCAGCCCTTGGACAGGTGCCTACAATGAGCAGTTCTTC CASSPWTGAYNEQFF
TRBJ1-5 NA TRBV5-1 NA TGCGCCAGCAGGAGTTCGGGGTTAGCTCAGCCCCAGCATTTT CASRSSGLAQPQHF
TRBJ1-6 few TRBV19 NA TGTGCCAGTAGTATGGAACGAAATTCACCCCTCCACTTT CASSMERNSPLHF
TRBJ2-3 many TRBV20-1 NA TGCAGTGCTAGAGGGGGGACCACAAGCACAGATACGCAGTATTTT CSARGGTTSTDTQYF
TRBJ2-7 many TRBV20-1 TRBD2 TGCAGTGCTAGAGATTACCTAGCGGGCTCCTACGAGCAGTACTTC CSARDYLAGSYEQYF
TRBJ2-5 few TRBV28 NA TGTGCCAGCACCCTCCGGGCCCTTCCCCAAGAGACCCAGTACTTC CASTLRALPQETQYF
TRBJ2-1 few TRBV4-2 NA TGTGCCAGCAGCCAAGATCGGTCCGGGAGTAGGCTGTTCTTC CASSQDRSGSRLFF
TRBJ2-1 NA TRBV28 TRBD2 TGTGCCAGCACTTTAGGGACTAGCGGGGGATACAATGAGCAGTTCTTC CASTLGTSGGYNEQFF
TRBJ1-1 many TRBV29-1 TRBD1 TGCAGCGTTTTTGACAGGGGCATACGAAGGAACACTGAAGCTTTCTTT CSVFDRGIRRNTEAFF
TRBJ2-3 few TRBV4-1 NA TGCGCCAGCAGCCAAGTGCAGGGTAGCACAGATACGCAGTATTTT CASSQVQGSTDTQYF
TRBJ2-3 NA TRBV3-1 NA TGTGCCAGCAGCCACCCCCTCGGGAGTGGCCGGGATACGCAGTATTTT CASSHPLGSGRDTQYF
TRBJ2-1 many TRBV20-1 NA TGCAGTGCTAGTAGACAGCGCAATGAGCAGTTCTTC CSASRQRNEQFF
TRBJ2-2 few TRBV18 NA TGTGCCAGCTCACCCAGAAGAAGCGGGGAGCTGTTTTTT CASSPRRSGELFF
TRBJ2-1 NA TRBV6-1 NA TGTGCCAGCAGTGTAACAGGGAGCTCCTACAATGAGCAGTTCTTC CASSVTGSSYNEQFF
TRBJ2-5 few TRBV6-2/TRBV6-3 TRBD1 TGTGCCAGCGCTCCGACAGGGCGAGAGACCCAGTACTTC CASAPTGRETQYF
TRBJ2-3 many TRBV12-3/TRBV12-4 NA TGTGCCAGCAGTTTATTTCGGTCAGATACGCAGTATTTT CASSLFRSDTQYF
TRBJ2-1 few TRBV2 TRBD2 TGTGCCAGCAGTGAAGCAACTAGCGGGGGGAGGGGGCAGTTCTTC CASSEATSGGRGQFF
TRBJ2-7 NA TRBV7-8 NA TGTGCCAGCAGCTTAGGTGCGCGCTACGAGCAGTACTTC CASSLGARYEQYF
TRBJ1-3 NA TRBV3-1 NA TGTGCCAGCAGCCAACGGGGGGCCGGATCTGGAAACACCATATATTTT CASSQRGAGSGNTIYF
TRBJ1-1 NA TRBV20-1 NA TGCAGTGCTAGCGAGGGGCCACTGAACACTGAAGCTTTCTTT CSASEGPLNTEAFF
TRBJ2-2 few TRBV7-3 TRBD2 TGTGCCAGCAGCTTGTCGTCCAGCGGGGCCGGGGAGCTGTTTTTT CASSLSSSGAGELFF
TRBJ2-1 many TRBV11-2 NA TGTGCCAGCAGCCAAAACGTGGGGGAGCAGTTCTTC CASSQNVGEQFF
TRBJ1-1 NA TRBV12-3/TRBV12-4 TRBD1 TGTGCCAGCAGTTCGACAGGGGGCGCGAGGAACACTGAAGCTTTCTTT CASSSTGGARNTEAFF
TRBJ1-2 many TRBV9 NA TGTGCCAGCAGCGTAGAGGGACGGAGCCTGGATGGCTACACCTTC CASSVEGRSLDGYTF
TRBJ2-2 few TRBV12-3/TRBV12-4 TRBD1 TGTGCCAGCAGTTTAGATCGGACAGGTGCCACCGGGGAGCTGTTTTTT CASSLDRTGATGELFF
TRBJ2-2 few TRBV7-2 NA TGTGCCAGCAGCTCAACCGGCACCGGGGAGCTGTTTTTT CASSSTGTGELFF
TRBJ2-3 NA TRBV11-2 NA TGTGCCAGCAGCGCCCCAACCAGCACAGATACGCAGTATTTT CASSAPTSTDTQYF